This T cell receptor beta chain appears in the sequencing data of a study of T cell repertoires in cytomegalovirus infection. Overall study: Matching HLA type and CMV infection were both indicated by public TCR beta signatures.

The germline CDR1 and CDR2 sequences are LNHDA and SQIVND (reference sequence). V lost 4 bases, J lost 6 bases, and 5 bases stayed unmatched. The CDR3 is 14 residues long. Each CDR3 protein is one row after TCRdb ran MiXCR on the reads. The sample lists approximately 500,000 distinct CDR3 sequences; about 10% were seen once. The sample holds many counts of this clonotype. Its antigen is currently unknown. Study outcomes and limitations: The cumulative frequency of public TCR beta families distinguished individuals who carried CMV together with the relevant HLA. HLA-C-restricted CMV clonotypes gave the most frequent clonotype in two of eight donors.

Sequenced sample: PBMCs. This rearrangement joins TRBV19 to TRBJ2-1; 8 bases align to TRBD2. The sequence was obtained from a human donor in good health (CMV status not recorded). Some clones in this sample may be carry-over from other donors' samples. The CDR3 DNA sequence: TGTGCCAGTAGTAGGTCCAGCGGGAGCAATGAGCAGTTCTTC. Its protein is CASSRSSGSNEQFF. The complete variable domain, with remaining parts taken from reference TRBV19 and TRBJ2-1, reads DGGITQSPKYLFRKEGQNVTLSCEQNLNHDAMYWYRQDPGQGLRLIYYSQIVNDFQKGDIAEGYSVSREKKESFPLTVTSAQKNPTAFYLCASSRSSGSNEQFFGPGTRLTVL.